This T cell receptor (beta chain) is drawn from a study of T cells after yellow fever vaccination (dated by TCRdb to about 2019). Context from the whole study: The SMART-Seq v4 Ultra Low Input RNA kit was used to prepare libraries from fractions with low cell numbers. Bulk TCR alpha and beta repertoires were sequenced longitudinally to track T-cell clones before and after primary and booster YFV17D yellow fever vaccination. The cohort comprised two healthy male donors, one aged 18 to 30 and one aged 30 to 40 years. Blood samples were taken at several timepoints before and after primary and secondary immunization, and bulk PBMC replicates and cell subsets were isolated.

The CDR3 holds 15 amino acids from the cysteine to the phenylalanine. The CDR3 DNA has 45 bases and is translated from base 1. Cut back by 3 bases and 0 bases, the V and J ends lie 13 bases apart. CDR1 and CDR2, per the germline V gene (reference sequence), are DFQATT and SNEGSKA. TCR cDNA was made using 5'RACE template switching, a step that added a universal primer site and unique molecular identifiers. cDNA synthesis was primed from both the TCR alpha and TCR beta constant segments. Two PCR steps were used to amplify libraries, with sample barcodes and sequencing adapters being added in the second step. Sequencing of the libraries was done on either Illumina HiSeq 2500 (2x100 bp) or NovaSeq (2x150 bp). The authors' analysis ran thus. MIGEC handled demultiplexing of reads and collapsing into UMI consensus sequences, while MiXCR performed V(D)J alignment. Using edgeR on replicate PBMC samples, clonotypes were called vaccine-responding if FDR was below 0.01 and the log2 fold change was above 5 up to day 15. Each bulk clonotype received a CD4 or CD8 identity based on whether the sequenced CD4 or CD8 repertoire contained that clonotype at higher abundance. TCRdb handled the public reads itself, with Q25 trimming in fastp and clone calling in MiXCR, and kept productive beta chains. Rows with one shared CDR3 protein collapse into an entry with the most common genes and DNA. Here the V and J calls rest on TCRdb's processing, not on the authors' analysis. The sample contains some 550,000 distinct CDR3 sequences, 15% to 20% of them found a single time. The ten largest clones take up about 13% of the sample.

Results and caveats for the whole study, not just this receptor: A small fraction of clonotypes appeared in both the CD4 and CD8 compartments, likely as a result of convergent recombination. Because only a couple of donors were included in the study, the extent to which the findings can be generalized is limited. Most clones expanded after primary vaccination (almost 98% of CD4 and around 88% of CD8) were re-detected after the booster, suggesting that broad memory maintenance occurred. The secondary T-cell response was weaker than the primary response but faster, peaking on day 5 instead of day 15. Computational filtering was needed because FACS-sorted repertoires could contain abundant contaminating clonotypes from the bulk population.

The treatment or condition label of this sample denotes: live attenuated yellow fever vaccine strain. At every blood-draw timepoint, two biological replicates of bulk PBMCs were collected. A standard Ficoll-Paque protocol was used to isolate PBMCs from peripheral blood. TriZol was used to extract RNA from bulk PBMCs, CD4 and CD8 fractions, and dextramer-positive and dextramer-negative fractions. A word on this clonotype: The antigen it binds to is not known. No base-level quality is on record; no much larger clone is a single base apart.

This TCR came from a man aged 25-40 years who received the YFV17D yellow fever vaccine. The chain links TRBV20-1 with TRBJ2-3; TRBD2 might be the D gene, on 5 matching bases. Sequenced material: PBMCs, taken 15 days after the yellow fever booster vaccination. The nucleotide sequence reads TGCAGTGCTAGTAATCTAGCAAAGAGCACAGATACGCAGTATTTT. It specifies CSASNLAKSTDTQYF.